The 11 T cell receptor beta chains in this list originate from one sample, sequenced in a study of T cells expressing NK-cell markers (dated by TCRdb to about 2020). Library preparation used 5' RACE. TCRdb shows the sequencer as Illumina HiSeq 2000. Reprocessed by TCRdb, the reads give a single entry per CDR3 protein sequence, without DNA. The sample table on file contains 350,000 to 450,000 distinct CDR3 sequences. The ten largest account for 5.2% of the sample. Material for sequencing was blood T cells: a sorted CD56 or NKG2C T cell subset, CD4+ or CD8+ T cells, or bulk PBMC T cells (not recorded which). Every receptor here comes from a man aged 18 to 69 in good health.

The rearrangement uses TRBV9 and TRBJ2-3; TCRdb lists TRBD1, though no DNA is available to test this call. The CDR3 extends over 15 amino acids. Germline V CDR1 and CDR2: SGDLS, YYNGEE. The chain's CDR3 is CASTLTGEETDTQYF.

The V call is TRBV5-1, the J call TRBJ1-6; the TCRdb call, TRBD1, lacks DNA for checking. Germline lookup yields CDR1 SGHRS and CDR2 YFSETQ. CDR3 length: 17 residues. The CDR3 here is CASSADRASVNNSPLHF. Looking up the rest from reference TRBV5-1 and TRBJ1-6 gives the full variable domain: KAGVTQTPRYLIKTRGQQVTLSCSPISGHRSVSWYQQTPGQGLQFLFEYFSETQRNKGNFPGRFSGRQFSNSRSEMNVSTLELGDSALYLCASSADRASVNNSPLHFGNGTRLTVT.

The gene calls are TRBV7-6 and TRBJ2-3. Germline loops: CDR1 SGHVS, CDR2 FNYEAQ. The CDR3 spans 15 residues. CDR3 region: CASSLGTSFTDTQYF.

This rearrangement joins TRBV2 to TRBJ2-7; TCRdb gives TRBD2 as the D gene, but with no DNA this cannot be confirmed. Per germline, CDR1 SNHLY and CDR2 FYNNEI. There are 13 residues in the CDR3. The CDR3 here is CASRPSISYEQYF. The full variable domain, in which reference TRBV2 and TRBJ2-7 provide the parts outside the CDR3, is EPEVTQTPSHQVTQMGQEVILRCVPISNHLYFYWYRQILGQKVEFLVSFYNNEISEKSEIFDDQFSVERPDGSNFTLKIRSTKLEDSAMYFCASRPSISYEQYFGPGTRLTVT.

CDR3 region: CASSWTGGTSGNTIYF. The chain links TRBV5-1 to TRBJ1-3; the TCRdb call, TRBD1, lacks DNA for checking. CDR1 and CDR2 from the germline V gene are SGHRS and YFSETQ. There are 16 residues in the CDR3.

V gene TRBV12-3 or TRBV12-4 combines with J gene TRBJ2-7; the TRBD1 assignment by TCRdb is unverifiable without DNA. The CDR3 extends over 15 amino acids. CDR3 region: CASSAGGRQGYEQYF.

This sequence joins TRBV6-1 and TRBJ2-2; TCRdb's assignment of TRBD1 cannot be checked, as there is no DNA. Per germline, CDR1 MNHNS and CDR2 SASEGT. The CDR3 contains 16 residues. The CDR3 loop reads CASSEGQAQDTGELFF.

The chain combines TRBV5-4 with TRBJ1-6. CDR1 SGHNT and CDR2 YYREEE come from the germline V gene (reference sequence). The CDR3 extends over 15 amino acids. This CDR3 reads CASSLASMIGSPLHF.

The chain joins TRBV18 to TRBJ1-5; there is no DNA to check the TCRdb D call of TRBD1. The CDR3 is made up of 16 amino acids. Germline CDR1 is KGHSH and CDR2 is LQKENI. Here the CDR3 reads CASSDFAGQANQPQHF.

This chain connects TRBV12-3 or TRBV12-4 to TRBJ1-5; TCRdb proposes TRBD1, but this gene call is untestable without DNA. The CDR3 length is 17 residues. The CDR3 sequence is CASSSLRGGKGNQPQHF.

The gene calls are TRBV6-1 and TRBJ1-1; TCRdb proposes TRBD1, but this gene call is untestable without DNA. The germline CDR1 and CDR2 sequences are MNHNS and SASEGT. This CDR3 spans 18 amino acids. Here the CDR3 reads CASKWGSGTGGAGAEAFF.